These T cell receptor beta chains were read from a single sample in a study of shared clonotypes between healthy human individuals. Data came from immunoSEQ multiplex PCR; TCRdb stores just in-frame clones and leaves some out. The repertoire holds around 1.9 million clones, with 80% to 95% as singletons. Sequencing was performed on naive CD8+ T cells from PBMCs. Every receptor here comes from a man aged 18 to 30 in good health. Some clones in this sample may be carry-over from other donors' samples. Each CDR3 is given without its conserved first and last residue. Clone sizes are given selectively: once, few, many, or a class where the clone is expanded.

clone size: once; V gene: TRBV13; J gene: TRBJ2-4; CDR3 length: 14; CDR3 protein: ASSLRMAAAPNIQY
clone size: NA; V gene: TRBV29-1; J gene: TRBJ1-2; CDR3 length: 12; CDR3 protein: SVDQGQGDYGYT
clone size: NA; V gene: TRBV7-2; J gene: TRBJ2-7; CDR3 length: 13; CDR3 protein: ASSSGSGTAYEQY
clone size: NA; V gene: TRBV7-8; J gene: TRBJ2-1; CDR3 length: 13; CDR3 protein: ASSLRLAGHNEQF
clone size: NA; V gene: TRBV10-3; J gene: TRBJ2-3; CDR3 length: 13; CDR3 protein: AISGSSEMADTQY
clone size: NA; V gene: TRBV29-1; J gene: TRBJ2-3; CDR3 length: 9; CDR3 protein: STGTLDTQY
clone size: NA; V gene: TRBV4-3; J gene: TRBJ2-7; CDR3 length: 14; CDR3 protein: ASSQDEGLAAYEQY
clone size: NA; V gene: TRBV19; J gene: TRBJ2-7; CDR3 length: 13; CDR3 protein: ASSIWPGQEAEQY
clone size: once; V gene: TRBV4-1; J gene: TRBJ2-3; CDR3 length: 17; CDR3 protein: ASSPREREGLLPTDTQY
clone size: NA; V gene: TRBV28; J gene: TRBJ2-3; CDR3 length: 12; CDR3 protein: ASRGGRSTDTQY
clone size: NA; V gene: TRBV28; J gene: TRBJ2-1; CDR3 length: 12; CDR3 protein: ASSHRGRVDEQF
clone size: NA; V gene: TRBV6-5; J gene: TRBJ2-5; CDR3 length: 13; CDR3 protein: ASSPVDVAQETQY
clone size: NA; V gene: TRBV5-1; J gene: TRBJ1-5; CDR3 length: 14; CDR3 protein: ASSLGTGGEGKPQH
clone size: NA; V gene: TRBV7-9; J gene: TRBJ2-7; CDR3 length: 13; CDR3 protein: ASTPGGSNPHEQY
clone size: NA; V gene: TRBV9; J gene: TRBJ2-1; CDR3 length: 12; CDR3 protein: ASSVGLQNNEQF
clone size: NA; V gene: TRBV5-1; J gene: TRBJ2-7; CDR3 length: 11; CDR3 protein: ASSPPTEYEQY
clone size: NA; V gene: TRBV7-2; J gene: TRBJ2-7; CDR3 length: 13; CDR3 protein: ASSPRLGGLYEQY
clone size: NA; V gene: TRBV30; J gene: NA; CDR3 length: 13; CDR3 protein: AWSDPGRGTYEQY
clone size: NA; V gene: TRBV6-6; J gene: TRBJ2-3; CDR3 length: 13; CDR3 protein: ASSYLQRELDTQY
clone size: NA; V gene: TRBV27; J gene: TRBJ2-3; CDR3 length: 17; CDR3 protein: ASSPTWDLRIPSTDTQY
clone size: NA; V gene: TRBV9; J gene: TRBJ2-1; CDR3 length: 10; CDR3 protein: ASTPPSPEQF
clone size: NA; V gene: TRBV6-1; J gene: TRBJ2-5; CDR3 length: 12; CDR3 protein: ASSPDRREETQY
clone size: NA; V gene: TRBV5-5; J gene: TRBJ1-1; CDR3 length: 14; CDR3 protein: ASSPTAGGMNTEAF
clone size: NA; V gene: TRBV27; J gene: TRBJ1-1; CDR3 length: 14; CDR3 protein: ASSPSKGEEDTEAF
clone size: NA; V gene: TRBV27; J gene: TRBJ2-1; CDR3 length: 12; CDR3 protein: ASRYRGGGNEQF
clone size: NA; V gene: TRBV29-1; J gene: TRBJ2-1; CDR3 length: 16; CDR3 protein: SVEEKDPAGGRVNEQF
clone size: NA; V gene: TRBV29-1; J gene: TRBJ2-7; CDR3 length: 9; CDR3 protein: SSKVGGEQY
clone size: few; V gene: TRBV28; J gene: TRBJ2-7; CDR3 length: 13; CDR3 protein: ASSSWAGDRNEQY
clone size: NA; V gene: TRBV4-3; J gene: TRBJ2-5; CDR3 length: 13; CDR3 protein: ASSQKPGLGETQY
clone size: NA; V gene: TRBV19; J gene: TRBJ1-5; CDR3 length: 10; CDR3 protein: ACRLLDQPQH
clone size: NA; V gene: TRBV10-3; J gene: TRBJ2-1; CDR3 length: 12; CDR3 protein: AISELARVDEQF
clone size: once; V gene: TRBV28; J gene: TRBJ2-1; CDR3 length: 11; CDR3 protein: ASSWKDYNEQF
clone size: NA; V gene: TRBV4-1; J gene: TRBJ1-5; CDR3 length: 10; CDR3 protein: ASSQEGQPQH
clone size: NA; V gene: TRBV11-2; J gene: TRBJ2-7; CDR3 length: 13; CDR3 protein: ASSWGRGLSYEQY
clone size: NA; V gene: TRBV7-8; J gene: TRBJ2-1; CDR3 length: 14; CDR3 protein: ASSFGTTSSYNEQF
clone size: NA; V gene: TRBV13; J gene: TRBJ2-2; CDR3 length: 14; CDR3 protein: ASSLLRVRGTGELF
clone size: NA; V gene: TRBV5-6; J gene: TRBJ2-1; CDR3 length: 13; CDR3 protein: ASRARLAVYNEQF
clone size: NA; V gene: TRBV27; J gene: TRBJ1-2; CDR3 length: 13; CDR3 protein: ASSTNVDTASGYT
clone size: NA; V gene: TRBV7-9; J gene: TRBJ2-7; CDR3 length: 12; CDR3 protein: ASSLLDRGYEQY
clone size: NA; V gene: TRBV4-1; J gene: TRBJ2-7; CDR3 length: 14; CDR3 protein: ASSQVQRESSYEQY
clone size: NA; V gene: TRBV2; J gene: TRBJ2-4; CDR3 length: 12; CDR3 protein: ASSDRGAKNIQY
clone size: NA; V gene: TRBV19; J gene: TRBJ2-7; CDR3 length: 12; CDR3 protein: ASSRDRDSYEQY
clone size: NA; V gene: TRBV28; J gene: TRBJ1-4; CDR3 length: 12; CDR3 protein: ASSLTLTNEKLF
clone size: NA; V gene: TRBV4-1; J gene: TRBJ1-1; CDR3 length: 12; CDR3 protein: ASSIQGGLAEAF
clone size: NA; V gene: TRBV27; J gene: TRBJ2-1; CDR3 length: 12; CDR3 protein: ASRVFEGGVLQF
clone size: NA; V gene: TRBV10-3; J gene: TRBJ2-1; CDR3 length: 13; CDR3 protein: AISEGGAIYNEQF
clone size: NA; V gene: TRBV7-9; J gene: TRBJ2-5; CDR3 length: 10; CDR3 protein: ASSLEVETQY
clone size: NA; V gene: TRBV5-1; J gene: TRBJ2-1; CDR3 length: 16; CDR3 protein: ASSWFLSGTPTYNEQF